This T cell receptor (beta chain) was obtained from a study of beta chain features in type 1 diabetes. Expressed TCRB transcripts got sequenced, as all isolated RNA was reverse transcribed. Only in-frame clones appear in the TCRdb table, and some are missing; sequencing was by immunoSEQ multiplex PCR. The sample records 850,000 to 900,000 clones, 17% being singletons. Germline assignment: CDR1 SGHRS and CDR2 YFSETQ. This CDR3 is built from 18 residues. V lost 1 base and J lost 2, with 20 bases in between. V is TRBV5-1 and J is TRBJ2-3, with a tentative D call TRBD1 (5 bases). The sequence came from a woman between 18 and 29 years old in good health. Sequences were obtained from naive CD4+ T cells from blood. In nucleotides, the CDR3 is TGCGCCAGCAGCTTGAGGGGCCGACAGATCCTAACCACAGATACGCAGTATTTT. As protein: CASSLRGRQILTTDTQYF.